This T cell receptor (beta chain) appears in the sequencing data of a study of blood T cell repertoires in COVID-19. Overall study context: The study drew acute and convalescent COVID-19 samples from the United States, Italy and Spain. Nucleic acid was either cDNA or gDNA, and it came from T cells, B-cell-depleted T cells, or PBMCs.

CDR3 length: 14 amino acids. With V trimmed by 5 bases and J by 4 bases, 5 bases remained unmatched. CDR1 KGHSH and CDR2 LQKENI come from the germline V gene. Data came from immunoSEQ multiplex PCR; TCRdb stores just in-frame clones and leaves some out. The sample contains some 160,000 clones, about 89% of which appear only once. The receptor comes from a man in his sixties with acute or convalescent COVID-19. Material: peripheral blood. The chain employs TRBV18 and TRBJ2-7, with TRBD1 matching 10 bases. The CDR3 bases are TGTGCCAGCTCAGAGGGGACAGGGGTATACGAGCAGTACTTC. Translation: CASSEGTGVYEQYF.